A single sample gave rise to the 24 T cell receptor beta chains below, sequenced in a study of blood T cell repertoires in COVID-19. The assay was immunoSEQ multiplex PCR, and TCRdb's table has in-frame clones only and misses some. This table has a few hundred thousand clones, roughly 90% appearing once. Sequencing input: peripheral blood. These TCRs come from a man between 65 and 85 years old with acute or convalescent COVID-19.

The J gene is TRBJ2-5, the V gene TRBV7-2; D is possibly TRBD1 (5 bases). This CDR3 comprises 15 residues. V was clipped by 1 base and J by 4 bases, with 13 bases between them. Looked up from germline, CDR1 is SGHTA and CDR2 is FQGNSA. CDR3 nucleotides: TGTGCCAGCAGCTTAGGGGGCTTATTTCGAGAGACCCAGTACTTC. Translating gives CASSLGGLFRETQYF.

This clone has more than one count but fewer than ten. This chain uses TRBV28 with TRBJ1-2, with D maybe TRBD1 (6 bases). V lost 8 bases to trimming and J lost 0 bases, with 13 bases between them. Germline values: CDR1 MDHEN, CDR2 SYDVKM. This CDR3 spans 14 amino acids. This CDR3 reads CASGGAPTNYGYTF. The CDR3 DNA is TGTGCCAGCGGGGGGGCCCCTACTAACTATGGCTACACCTTC.

J is TRBJ2-7 and V is TRBV19, with 8 positions matching TRBD1. Germline V gene lookup returns CDR1 LNHDA and CDR2 SQIVND (reference sequence). After removal of 3 bases from V and 0 bases from J, the junction contained 13 bases not matched to a gene. This CDR3 region has 18 residues. The CDR3 reads CASSIRSRGRRSSYEQYF. The CDR3 DNA is TGTGCCAGTAGTATTAGGAGCAGGGGGCGAAGGAGCTCCTACGAGCAGTACTTC.

The genes are TRBV7-2 and TRBJ1-2; 8 bases match TRBD1. Germline V gene sequence: CDR1 SGHTA, CDR2 FQGNSA. V shed 5 bases and J 4 bases; nucleotides not matched to a gene: 6. The CDR3 has 14 amino acids. The CDR3: CASSLDRGPYGYTF. CDR3 nucleotides: TGTGCCAGCAGCCTCGACAGGGGTCCCTATGGCTACACCTTC.

The rearrangement links TRBV15 to TRBJ2-3; 9 nucleotides agree with TRBD2. The CDR3 is 19 residues long. Germline V gene sequence: CDR1 LNHNV, CDR2 YYDKDF (reference sequence). The ends lost 0 bases at V and 2 bases at J; junction bases unmatched: 12. For the CDR3, the DNA is TGTGCCACCAGCAGAGAGAGGGGGCAGGCGGGAGGGTTCACAGATACGCAGTATTTT. Translating it yields CATSRERGQAGGFTDTQYF.

In its sample, this clone was seen once. This rearrangement joins TRBV29-1 to TRBJ2-1, with 8 bases that match TRBD1. The germline gives CDR1 SQVTM, CDR2 ANQGSEA. This CDR3 region has 15 residues. V lost 3 bases, J lost 3 bases, and 7 bases stayed unmatched. The chain's CDR3 is CSVDFGQGLYNEQFF. CDR3 DNA: TGCAGCGTTGACTTTGGACAGGGACTCTACAATGAGCAGTTCTTC.

The sample holds one count of this clone. The chain carries TRBV7-3 and TRBJ2-2, with 8 bases fitting TRBD2. V lost 2 bases and J lost 6; bases outside the gene matches: 8. Germline CDR1 reads SGHTA; CDR2 reads FQGTGA. The CDR3 extends over 16 amino acids. CDR3 in DNA: TGTGCCAGCAGCTTAGGCGGGACTAGGTTCGCCGGGGAGCTGTTTTTT. Amino acids: CASSLGGTRFAGELFF.

V usage is TRBV13 and J usage is TRBJ2-1; 8 positions match TRBD2. Germline CDR1 is PRHDT and CDR2 is FYEKMQ (reference sequence). The trim removed 5 bases at V and 1 base at J, leaving 13 bases unmatched. The CDR3 has 18 residues. DNA for the CDR3: TGTGCCAGCAGCCTCGAAAACAGCGGGAGAGAATCCTACAATGAGCAGTTCTTC. It is translated as CASSLENSGRESYNEQFF. Together with reference TRBV13 and TRBJ2-1, the CDR3 gives the full variable domain: AAGVIQSPRHLIKEKRETATLKCYPIPRHDTVYWYQQGPGQDPQFLISFYEKMQSDKGSIPDRFSAQQFSDYHSELNMSSLELGDSALYFCASSLENSGRESYNEQFFGPGTRLTVL.

This clone turned up a few times. The V gene is TRBV9, the J gene TRBJ1-3; D may be TRBD1 (6 bases). V was trimmed by 0 bases and J by 4 bases, leaving 17 bases between them. The germline V gene encodes CDR1 SGDLS and CDR2 YYNGEE. CDR3 length equals 17 residues. Here the CDR3 reads CASSVGGPSSLGNTIYF. The CDR3 bases are TGTGCCAGCAGCGTAGGGGGGCCGTCGAGCCTCGGAAACACCATATATTTT.

This CDR3 is CASSLAGAQETQYF. In DNA form, the CDR3 reads TGTGCCAGCAGTTTGGCGGGGGCTCAAGAGACCCAGTACTTC. The rearrangement uses TRBV28 and TRBJ2-5; D may be TRBD2 (7 bases). Trimming took off 3 bases at V and 2 bases at J, with 10 bases between the two ends. This CDR3 comprises 14 residues. Germline CDR1 and CDR2: MDHEN and SYDVKM.

The chain combines TRBV15 with TRBJ1-1, with D possibly matching TRBD1 (5 bases). Trimming cost V 3 bases and J 4 bases, with 12 bases left between them. Germline CDR1 reads LNHNV; CDR2 reads YYDKDF (reference sequence). The CDR3 spans 14 residues. CDR3 in amino acids: CATSRGGTGTEAFF. The CDR3 nucleotides are TGTGCCACCAGCAGGGGAGGGACGGGCACTGAAGCTTTCTTT.

V is TRBV18 and J is TRBJ2-7; tentative D call: TRBD1 (6 bases). There are 14 residues in the CDR3. The germline V and J ends were trimmed by 4 bases and 6 bases, with 16 bases remaining between them. CDR1 and CDR2 from the germline V gene are KGHSH and LQKENI. The CDR3 sequence is CASSRDKGRGEQYF. The DNA of the CDR3 is TGTGCCAGCTCACGGGACAAGGGCCGTGGCGAGCAGTACTTC.

This clone was detected only a few times. This chain uses TRBV29-1 with TRBJ2-1; 8 positions match TRBD2. After removal of 7 bases from V and 9 bases from J, the junction contained 8 bases not matched to a gene. Germline V CDR1 and CDR2: SQVTM, ANQGSEA. The CDR3 runs 12 residues. The CDR3 DNA is TGCAGCGCATCGGGGGCGGGAGGTGAGCAGTTCTTC. Amino acids: CSASGAGGEQFF.

The rearrangement joins TRBV5-4 to TRBJ1-1; no firm D call. This CDR3 is 14 amino acids long. V lost 0 bases to trimming and J lost 1 base, with 7 bases between them. Germline CDR1 reads SGHNT; CDR2 reads YYREEE (reference sequence). The CDR3 bases are TGTGCCAGCAGCTTGGCTCGGGAGAACACTGAAGCTTTCTTT. Its translation is CASSLARENTEAFF.

CDR3 coding DNA: TGTGCCAGCAGCATGACAGGGGATGGCTACACCTTC. Translated, it gives CASSMTGDGYTF. The chain uses TRBV7-8 and TRBJ1-2; 8 positions match TRBD1. CDR1 is SGHVS, CDR2 FQNEAQ, per germline. This CDR3 is built from 12 residues. V was clipped by 5 bases and J by 6 bases; unmatched bases: 2.

This sequence joins TRBV3-1 (or the pseudogene TRBV3-2) and TRBJ1-1; 8 nucleotides align to TRBD1. Germline trimming cut 1 base from V and 11 bases from J; bases unmatched to any gene: 9. The CDR3 has 14 residues. Germline-derived CDR1 and CDR2 are LGHDT and YNNKEL (reference sequence). The CDR3 region has the DNA TGTGCCAGCAGCCAAGCAGGGGGCCGAAAAATGGCTTTCTTT. Protein product: CASSQAGGRKMAFF.

This clone has only one observation. V is TRBV24-1 and J is TRBJ2-7; maybe TRBD1 (6 bases). The CDR3 length is 14 residues. V was clipped by 2 bases and J by 2 bases, with 9 bases between them. Per germline, CDR1 KGHDR and CDR2 SFDVKD. The CDR3 DNA is TGTGCCACCAGTGATTCCGACAGGCCCTACGAGCAGTACTTC. Translating it yields CATSDSDRPYEQYF.

DNA of the CDR3: TGTGCCAGCAGCTTATTTAGAATCCAAGAGACCCAGTACTTC. It yields the protein CASSLFRIQETQYF. This chain joins TRBV7-2 and TRBJ2-5; D unclear. Germline CDR1 and CDR2: SGHTA and FQGNSA. The CDR3 has 14 amino acids. The ends were cut back, 2 bases at V and 1 base at J, with 8 bases in the middle.

The chain carries TRBV19 and TRBJ2-5, with TRBD2 as a possible D gene (6 bases). From germline, CDR1 is LNHDA and CDR2 SQIVND (reference sequence). V dropped 2 bases and J dropped 2 bases, with 6 bases sitting between them. The CDR3 sequence is 13 residues long. CDR3 loop: CASSISGQETQYF. The DNA of the CDR3 is TGTGCCAGTAGTATAAGCGGGCAAGAGACCCAGTACTTC. The full variable domain, with the rest looked up from reference TRBV19 and TRBJ2-5, is DGGITQSPKYLFRKEGQNVTLSCEQNLNHDAMYWYRQDPGQGLRLIYYSQIVNDFQKGDIAEGYSVSREKKESFPLTVTSAQKNPTAFYLCASSISGQETQYFGPGTRLLVL.

The chain carries TRBV7-2 and TRBJ1-4; possible D gene TRBD1, 5 bases. Germline V gene sequence: CDR1 SGHTA, CDR2 FQGNSA. Trimming took off 4 bases at V and 8 bases at J, with 8 bases between the two ends. The CDR3 loop spans 12 amino acids. The CDR3 nucleotides read TGTGCCAGCAGCTCTAGGGGAGAAAAACTGTTTTTT. Amino acids: CASSSRGEKLFF.

This chain joins TRBV29-1 and TRBJ2-5; D might be TRBD1 (6 bases). From germline, CDR1 is SQVTM and CDR2 ANQGSEA. V was clipped by 5 bases and J by 1 base, with 17 bases between them. The CDR3 is made up of 15 amino acids. CDR3 bases: TGCAGCGTTAATAGGGGCAGGGGATTCCAAGAGACCCAGTACTTC. The encoded protein is CSVNRGRGFQETQYF.

This rearrangement joins TRBV28 to TRBJ2-7; 10 bases fit TRBD2. Germline V gives CDR1 MDHEN, CDR2 SYDVKM. With 4 bases clipped from V and 3 bases from J, the junction kept 3 bases outside the gene matches. This CDR3 region has 14 residues. CDR3 sequence: CASSWTSGIYEQYF. The CDR3 DNA reads TGTGCCAGCAGTTGGACTAGCGGAATCTACGAGCAGTACTTC. Full variable domain (outside the CDR3, taken from reference TRBV28 and TRBJ2-7): DVKVTQSSRYLVKRTGEKVFLECVQDMDHENMFWYRQDPGLGLRLIYFSYDVKMKEKGDIPEGYSVSREKKERFSLILESASTNQTSMYLCASSWTSGIYEQYFGPGTRLTVT.

V usage is TRBV5-5 and J usage is TRBJ1-5; possibly TRBD1 for D (6 bases). The CDR3 totals 16 residues. Germline values: CDR1 SGHKS, CDR2 YYEKEE (reference sequence). V lost 1 base to trimming and J lost 7 bases, with 18 bases between them. Written as DNA, the CDR3 is TGTGCCAGCAGCTTGTTCGGGGGCAGGGGAGGGCAGCCCCAGCATTTT. Translating gives CASSLFGGRGGQPQHF.

This chain connects TRBV4-1 to TRBJ2-3; D call uncertain. Per germline, CDR1 MGHRA and CDR2 YSYEKL. Trimming took 4 bases from V and 2 from J, leaving 13 bases between them. CDR3 size: 15 residues. The CDR3 nucleotides read TGCGCCAGCAGCCTGGGTGGAGTTATCACAGATACGCAGTATTTT. The encoded protein is CASSLGGVITDTQYF.